A selection of T cell receptor beta chains follows, all from one sample in a study of cytomegalovirus exposure and HLA in healthy donors. Sequenced by immunoSEQ multiplex PCR; TCRdb stores in-frame clones only, minus some. The sample contains roughly 70,000 clones, about 81% of which appear only once. Input material: PBMCs. Receptor source: a man between 65 and 85 years old in good health and CMV-seronegative. Each CDR3 is given without its conserved first and last residue. Fields, in order: CDR3 protein, V gene, J gene.

cdr3_aa: ASSFGQGRKNT
v_call: TRBV27
j_call: TRBJ1-2

cdr3_aa: ASSFTGTGDFEKLF
v_call: TRBV5-1
j_call: TRBJ1-4

cdr3_aa: ASSPGGQGLSPLH
v_call: TRBV7-9
j_call: TRBJ1-6

cdr3_aa: AWARGETQY
v_call: TRBV30
j_call: TRBJ2-5

cdr3_aa: ASRKGFRGRGQTGYT
v_call: TRBV28
j_call: TRBJ1-2

cdr3_aa: ASSPATELEAF
v_call: TRBV18
j_call: TRBJ1-1

cdr3_aa: ASSAGGQGSGNEQF
v_call: TRBV9
j_call: TRBJ2-1

cdr3_aa: ASSMVAAQETQY
v_call: TRBV19
j_call: TRBJ2-5

cdr3_aa: ASSQASGGWNEQF
v_call: TRBV7-8
j_call: TRBJ2-1

cdr3_aa: AWSVQNTGELF
v_call: TRBV30
j_call: TRBJ2-2